Included here is one TCR beta chain sequence, with context. Clones were sequenced by immunoSEQ multiplex PCR, and TCRdb holds only the in-frame ones, with some missing. Among about 94,000 clones listed, roughly 86% were seen once. This sample was included in a study of blood T cell repertoires in COVID-19. The CDR3 runs to 16 residues. Germline V gene data show CDR1 as MNHEY and CDR2 as SVGAGI. The trim removed 6 bases at V and 7 bases at J, leaving 12 bases unmatched. The source of this sequence is a human donor with acute or convalescent COVID-19. The donor label of this sample is uncertain. This chain connects TRBV6-5 to TRBJ1-6; 7 positions agree with TRBD1. Specimen: peripheral blood. In DNA, the CDR3 is TGTGCCAGCAGCTACCTCCCGGGACAGAGGAATTCACCCCTCCACTTT. Amino acids: CASSYLPGQRNSPLHF.